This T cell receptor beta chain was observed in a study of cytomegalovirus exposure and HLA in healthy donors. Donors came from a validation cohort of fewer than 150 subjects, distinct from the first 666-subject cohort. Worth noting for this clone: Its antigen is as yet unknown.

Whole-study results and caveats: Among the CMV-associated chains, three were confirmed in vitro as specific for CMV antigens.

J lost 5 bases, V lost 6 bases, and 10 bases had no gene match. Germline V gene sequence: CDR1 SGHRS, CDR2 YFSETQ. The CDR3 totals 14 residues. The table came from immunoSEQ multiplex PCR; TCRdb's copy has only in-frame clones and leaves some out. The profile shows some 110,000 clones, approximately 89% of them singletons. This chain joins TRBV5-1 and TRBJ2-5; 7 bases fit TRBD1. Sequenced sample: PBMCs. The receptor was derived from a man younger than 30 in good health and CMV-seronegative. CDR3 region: CASNTGERRETQYF. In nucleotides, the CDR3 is TGCGCCAGCAATACAGGGGAAAGAAGGGAGACCCAGTACTTC.